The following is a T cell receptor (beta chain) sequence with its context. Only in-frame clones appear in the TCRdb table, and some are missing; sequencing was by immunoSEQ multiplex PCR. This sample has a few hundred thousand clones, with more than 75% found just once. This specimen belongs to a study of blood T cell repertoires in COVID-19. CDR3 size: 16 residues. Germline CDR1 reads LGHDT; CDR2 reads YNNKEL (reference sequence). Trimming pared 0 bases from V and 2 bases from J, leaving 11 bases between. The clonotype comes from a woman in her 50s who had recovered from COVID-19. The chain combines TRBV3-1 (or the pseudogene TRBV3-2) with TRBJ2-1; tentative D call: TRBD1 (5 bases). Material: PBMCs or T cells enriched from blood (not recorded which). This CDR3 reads CASSQELRVTYNEQFF. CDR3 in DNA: TGTGCCAGCAGCCAAGAGCTCAGGGTCACCTACAATGAGCAGTTCTTC.